One and the same sample provided the 11 T cell receptor beta chains below, sequenced in a study of shared clonotypes between healthy human individuals. Repertoires were generated with immunoSEQ multiplex PCR, while TCRdb's copy carries only in-frame clones and drops some. The sample lists around 2,000,000 clones; 85% to 95% were seen once. Sequencing used naive CD4+ T cells sorted from blood. The subset here: CD45RA+ positively selected. These TCRs come from a man between 18 and 35 years old in good health.

The chain couples TRBV5-4 to TRBJ1-1, with no clear D. V was cut by 9 bases and J by 1 base, with 13 bases left in between. This CDR3 region has 13 residues. Germline CDR1 reads SGHNT; CDR2 reads YYREEE (reference sequence). The CDR3 DNA reads TGTGCCACCCGAGAGGGAACGAACACTGAAGCTTTCTTT. It is translated as CATREGTNTEAFF.

The chain links TRBV19 to TRBJ2-2; 8 positions agree with TRBD2. J was trimmed by 9 bases and V by 10 bases; bases with no gene match: 10. CDR3 size: 13 residues. Germline CDR1 LNHDA, CDR2 SQIVND (reference sequence). CDR3 in DNA: TGTGCCAACTTAGCGGGATTTCCCAGGGAGCTGTTTTTT. Translating it yields CANLAGFPRELFF.

About this clone itself: Other DNA sequences in this specimen translate into the identical CDR3. The J gene is TRBJ2-7, the V gene TRBV7-2, with D possibly TRBD1 on 5 matching bases. The CDR3 has 14 residues. Germline-derived CDR1 and CDR2 are SGHTA and FQGNSA. With 3 bases removed from V and 0 bases from J, the gap between germline ends came to 9 bases. This CDR3 reads CASSFGRASYEQYF. The CDR3 DNA sequence: TGTGCCAGCAGCTTCGGCAGGGCCTCCTACGAGCAGTACTTC.

The gene calls are TRBV27 and TRBJ2-3; D is undetermined. Trimming removed 4 bases from V and 4 bases from J, with 9 bases in between. Germline CDR1 MNHEY, CDR2 SMNVEV (reference sequence). This CDR3 comprises 13 residues. The CDR3 nucleotides read TGTGCCAGCAGTTCCACTACCCCAGATACGCAGTATTTT. As protein: CASSSTTPDTQYF.

The CDR3 DNA follows: TGTGCCAGCAGCGCGACAGGGTGGCAGCAGTACTTC. Amino acid sequence: CASSATGWQQYF. This chain uses TRBV9 with TRBJ2-7; 7 positions match TRBD1. Looked up from germline, CDR1 is SGDLS and CDR2 is YYNGEE. CDR3 length equals 12 residues. The V gene end was trimmed by 3 bases and the J gene end by 8 bases; junction bases not matched to a gene: 5.

The V gene is TRBV10-3, the J gene TRBJ2-1; the match to TRBD1 covers 7 bases. J gave up 3 bases and V 4 bases, and 6 bases lay outside the gene matches. CDR3 length: 15 residues. The germline CDR1 and CDR2 sequences are ENHRY and SYGVKD. The CDR3 DNA reads TGTGCCATCAGTGTACCGGGACAGAACTACAATGAGCAGTTCTTC. Translating gives CAISVPGQNYNEQFF.

This clone was observed once. The chain employs TRBV5-4 and TRBJ2-1; 9 bases are a match to TRBD2. Germline-derived CDR1 and CDR2 are SGHNT and YYREEE (reference sequence). This CDR3 is 15 amino acids long. J lost 8 bases, V lost 4 bases, and 10 bases had no gene match. The CDR3 coding sequence is TGTGCCAGCAGCGACACCGGGGCGGGAGGGGATGAGCAGTTCTTC. This encodes CASSDTGAGGDEQFF.

The rearrangement uses TRBV27 and TRBJ1-5; weak D call: TRBD1 (6 bases). CDR1 and CDR2 (germline): MNHEY, SMNVEV (reference sequence). The CDR3 totals 15 residues. V was pared by 6 bases and J by 5 bases, with 17 bases between. In DNA, the CDR3 is TGTGCCAGCAGAAGAACAGGGTCCGCCGATCAGCCCCAGCATTTT. Protein product: CASRRTGSADQPQHF.

The chain combines TRBV28 with TRBJ1-2; D not certain. CDR3 length: 15 residues. The V and J ends lost 7 bases and 3 bases respectively, with 18 bases between them. CDR1 MDHEN and CDR2 SYDVKM come from the germline V gene. The CDR3 DNA reads as TGTGCCAGCACCGGCGGCATCGACTTGTACTATGGCTACACCTTC. Protein: CASTGGIDLYYGYTF.

This chain uses TRBV9 with TRBJ1-4, with D possibly being TRBD1 (5 bases). The CDR3 sequence is 15 residues long. Trimming pared 0 bases from V and 8 bases from J, leaving 14 bases between. Germline CDR1 reads SGDLS; CDR2 reads YYNGEE. CDR3: CASSVAPGVREKLFF. The CDR3 DNA is TGTGCCAGCAGCGTAGCTCCGGGGGTTAGAGAAAAACTGTTTTTT.

The rearrangement uses TRBV28 and TRBJ2-7, with 7 bases identical to TRBD1. V lost 4 bases, J lost 2 bases, and 14 bases stayed unmatched. Germline V gene data show CDR1 as MDHEN and CDR2 as SYDVKM. The CDR3 totals 17 residues. The CDR3 loop is CASSSIGGGQLTYEQYF. For the CDR3, the DNA is TGTGCCAGCAGTTCTATAGGTGGGGGACAGCTCACCTACGAGCAGTACTTC.